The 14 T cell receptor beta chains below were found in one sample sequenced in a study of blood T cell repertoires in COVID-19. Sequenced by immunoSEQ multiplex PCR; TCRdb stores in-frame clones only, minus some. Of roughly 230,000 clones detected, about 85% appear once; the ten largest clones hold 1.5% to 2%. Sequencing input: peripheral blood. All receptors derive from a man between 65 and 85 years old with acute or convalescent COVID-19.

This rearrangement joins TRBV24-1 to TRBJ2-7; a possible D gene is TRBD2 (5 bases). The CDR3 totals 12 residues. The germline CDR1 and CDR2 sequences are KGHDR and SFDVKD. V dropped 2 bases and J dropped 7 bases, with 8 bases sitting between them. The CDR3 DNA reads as TGTGCCACCAGTGATTATGGCGGGGAGCAGTACTTC. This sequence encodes CATSDYGGEQYF.

The CDR3 nucleotides read TGCGCCAGCACTAGCGGGTCGTCGGAGACCCAGTACTTC. This encodes CASTSGSSETQYF. This chain uses TRBV5-1 with TRBJ2-5, with TRBD2 identical over 8 bases. Germline V gives CDR1 SGHRS, CDR2 YFSETQ. The J segment lost 5 bases and the V segment lost 6 bases, leaving 6 bases of the junction unmatched. The CDR3 extends over 13 amino acids.

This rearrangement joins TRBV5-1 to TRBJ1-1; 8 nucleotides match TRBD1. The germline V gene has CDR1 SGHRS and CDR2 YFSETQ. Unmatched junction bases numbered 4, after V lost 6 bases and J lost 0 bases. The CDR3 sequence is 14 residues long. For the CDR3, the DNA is TGCGCCAGCATGGGGGGACAGGTGAACACTGAAGCTTTCTTT. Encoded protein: CASMGGQVNTEAFF.

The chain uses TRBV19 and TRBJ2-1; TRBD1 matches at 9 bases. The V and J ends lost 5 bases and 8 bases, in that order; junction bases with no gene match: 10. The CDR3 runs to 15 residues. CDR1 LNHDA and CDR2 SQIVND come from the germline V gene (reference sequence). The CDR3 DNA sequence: TGTGCCAGTAGTCTATTACAGGGGGCGCGGGATGAGCAGTTCTTC. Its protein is CASSLLQGARDEQFF.

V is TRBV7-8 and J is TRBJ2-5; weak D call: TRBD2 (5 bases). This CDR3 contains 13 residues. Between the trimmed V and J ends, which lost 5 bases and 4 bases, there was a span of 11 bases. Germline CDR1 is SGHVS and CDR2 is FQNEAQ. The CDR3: CASSLTRRETQYF. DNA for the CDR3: TGTGCCAGCAGCCTCACTAGACGAGAGACCCAGTACTTC.

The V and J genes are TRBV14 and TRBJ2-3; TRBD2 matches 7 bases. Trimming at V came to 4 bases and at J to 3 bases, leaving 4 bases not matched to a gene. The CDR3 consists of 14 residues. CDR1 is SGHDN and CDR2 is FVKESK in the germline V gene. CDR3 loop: CASSPWGGTDTQYF. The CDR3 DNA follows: TGTGCCAGCAGCCCATGGGGGGGAACAGATACGCAGTATTTT.

The CDR3 region has the DNA TGTGCCAGCAGCTGGGGACAGCCCAGGGGTGGCTACACCTTC. This sequence encodes CASSWGQPRGGYTF. The chain uses TRBV7-9 and TRBJ1-2; TRBD1 aligns across 7 bases. CDR3 size: 14 residues. The J segment lost 7 bases and the V segment lost 4 bases, leaving 9 bases of the junction unmatched. CDR1 and CDR2 from the germline V gene are SEHNR and FQNEAQ (reference sequence).

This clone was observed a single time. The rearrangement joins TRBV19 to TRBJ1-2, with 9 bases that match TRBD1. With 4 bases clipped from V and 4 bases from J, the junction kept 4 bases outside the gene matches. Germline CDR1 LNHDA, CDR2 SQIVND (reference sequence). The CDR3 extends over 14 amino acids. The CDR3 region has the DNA TGTGCCAGTAGTAACGGACAGGGGCTCTATGGCTACACCTTC. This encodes CASSNGQGLYGYTF. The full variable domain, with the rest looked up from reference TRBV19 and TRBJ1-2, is DGGITQSPKYLFRKEGQNVTLSCEQNLNHDAMYWYRQDPGQGLRLIYYSQIVNDFQKGDIAEGYSVSREKKESFPLTVTSAQKNPTAFYLCASSNGQGLYGYTFGSGTRLTVV.

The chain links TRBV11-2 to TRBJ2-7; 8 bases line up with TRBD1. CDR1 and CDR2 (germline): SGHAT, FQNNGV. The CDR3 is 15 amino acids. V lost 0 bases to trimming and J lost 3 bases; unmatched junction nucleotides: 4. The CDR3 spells CASSLEGTGYYEQYF. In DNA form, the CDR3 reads TGTGCCAGCAGCTTAGAAGGGACAGGTTACTACGAGCAGTACTTC.

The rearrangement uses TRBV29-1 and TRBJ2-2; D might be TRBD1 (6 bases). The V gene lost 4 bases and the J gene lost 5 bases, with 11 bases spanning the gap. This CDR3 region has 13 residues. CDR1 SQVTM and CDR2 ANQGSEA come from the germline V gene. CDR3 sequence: CSVGQALTGELFF. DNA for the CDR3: TGCAGCGTTGGACAGGCACTAACCGGGGAGCTGTTTTTT.

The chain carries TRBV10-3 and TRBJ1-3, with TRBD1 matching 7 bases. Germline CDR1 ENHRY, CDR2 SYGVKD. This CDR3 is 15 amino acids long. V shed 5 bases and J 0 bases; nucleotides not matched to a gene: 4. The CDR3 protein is CAISKGTDSGNTIYF. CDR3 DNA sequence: TGTGCCATCAGTAAGGGGACAGACTCTGGAAACACCATATATTTT.

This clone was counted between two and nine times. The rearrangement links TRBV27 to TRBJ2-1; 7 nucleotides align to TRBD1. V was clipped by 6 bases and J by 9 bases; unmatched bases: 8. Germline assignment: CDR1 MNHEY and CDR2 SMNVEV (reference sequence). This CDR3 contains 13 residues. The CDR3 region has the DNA TGTGCCAGCAGCAGACAGGGCTCCGGTGAGCAGTTCTTC. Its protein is CASSRQGSGEQFF.

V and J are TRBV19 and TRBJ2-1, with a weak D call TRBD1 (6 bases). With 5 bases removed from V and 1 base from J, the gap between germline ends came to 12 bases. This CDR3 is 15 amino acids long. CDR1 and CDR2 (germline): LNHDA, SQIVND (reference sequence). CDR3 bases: TGTGCCAGTAGTCCTCGAGACAGGTCCTACAATGAGCAGTTCTTC. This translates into CASSPRDRSYNEQFF.

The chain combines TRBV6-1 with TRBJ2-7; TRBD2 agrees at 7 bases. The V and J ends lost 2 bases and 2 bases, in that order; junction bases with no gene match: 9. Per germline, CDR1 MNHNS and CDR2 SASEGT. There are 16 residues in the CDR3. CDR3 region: CASSETRDYPTYEQYF. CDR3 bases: TGTGCCAGCAGTGAAACCCGGGACTATCCAACCTACGAGCAGTACTTC.